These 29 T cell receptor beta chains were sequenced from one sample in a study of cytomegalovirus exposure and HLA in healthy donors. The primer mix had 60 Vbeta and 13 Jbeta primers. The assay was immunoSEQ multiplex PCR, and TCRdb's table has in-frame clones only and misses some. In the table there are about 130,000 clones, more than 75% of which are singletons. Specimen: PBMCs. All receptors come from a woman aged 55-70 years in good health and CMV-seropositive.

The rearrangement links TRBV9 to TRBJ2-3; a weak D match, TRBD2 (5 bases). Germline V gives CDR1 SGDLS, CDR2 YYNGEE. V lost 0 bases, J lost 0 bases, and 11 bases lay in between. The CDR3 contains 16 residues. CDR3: CASSVDKTGSTDTQYF. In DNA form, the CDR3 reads TGTGCCAGCAGCGTAGATAAGACGGGGAGCACAGATACGCAGTATTTT.

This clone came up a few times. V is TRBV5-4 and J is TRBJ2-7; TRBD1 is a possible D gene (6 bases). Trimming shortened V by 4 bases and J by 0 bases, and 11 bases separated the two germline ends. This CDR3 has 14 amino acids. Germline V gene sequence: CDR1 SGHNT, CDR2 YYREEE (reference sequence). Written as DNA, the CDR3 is TGTGCCAGCAGCCACACAGGGCGCTCCTACGAGCAGTACTTC. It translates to CASSHTGRSYEQYF.

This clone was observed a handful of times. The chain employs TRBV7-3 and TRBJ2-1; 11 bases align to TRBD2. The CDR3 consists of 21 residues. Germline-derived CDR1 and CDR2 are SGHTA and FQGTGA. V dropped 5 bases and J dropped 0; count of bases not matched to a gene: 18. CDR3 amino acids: CASSVFPNPGLAVSSYNEQFF. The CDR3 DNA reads TGTGCCAGCAGCGTGTTCCCGAATCCGGGACTAGCGGTTAGCTCCTACAATGAGCAGTTCTTC.

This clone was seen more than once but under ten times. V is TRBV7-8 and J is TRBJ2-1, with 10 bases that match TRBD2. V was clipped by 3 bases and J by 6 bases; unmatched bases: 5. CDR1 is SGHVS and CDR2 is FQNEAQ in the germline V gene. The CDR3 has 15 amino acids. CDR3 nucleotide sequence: TGTGCCAGCAGCTTGGGGAGCGGGAGGGCCAATGAGCAGTTCTTC. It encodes CASSLGSGRANEQFF.

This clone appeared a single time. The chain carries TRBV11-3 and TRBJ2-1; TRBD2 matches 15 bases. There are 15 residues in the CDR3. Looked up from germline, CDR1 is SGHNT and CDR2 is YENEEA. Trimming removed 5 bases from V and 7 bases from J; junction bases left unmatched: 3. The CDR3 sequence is CASSPGLAGGNEQFF. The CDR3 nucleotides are TGTGCCAGCAGCCCGGGACTAGCGGGAGGTAATGAGCAGTTCTTC.

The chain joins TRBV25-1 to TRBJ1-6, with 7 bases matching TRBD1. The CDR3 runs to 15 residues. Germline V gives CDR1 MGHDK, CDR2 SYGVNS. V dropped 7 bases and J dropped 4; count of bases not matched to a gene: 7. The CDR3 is CASTAGTAYNSPLHF. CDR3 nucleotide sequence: TGTGCCAGCACAGCCGGGACAGCTTATAATTCACCCCTCCACTTT. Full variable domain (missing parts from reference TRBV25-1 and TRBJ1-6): EADIYQTPRYLVIGTGKKITLECSQTMGHDKMYWYQQDPGMELHLIHYSYGVNSTEKGDLSSESTVSRIRTEHFPLTLESARPSHTSQYLCASTAGTAYNSPLHFGNGTRLTVT.

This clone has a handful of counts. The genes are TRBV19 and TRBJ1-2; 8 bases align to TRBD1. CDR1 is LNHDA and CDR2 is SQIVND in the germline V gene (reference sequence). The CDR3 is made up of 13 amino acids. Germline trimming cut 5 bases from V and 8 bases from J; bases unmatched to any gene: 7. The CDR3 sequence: CASSLDRGGGYTF. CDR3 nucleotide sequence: TGTGCCAGTAGTCTCGACAGGGGCGGCGGCTACACCTTC.

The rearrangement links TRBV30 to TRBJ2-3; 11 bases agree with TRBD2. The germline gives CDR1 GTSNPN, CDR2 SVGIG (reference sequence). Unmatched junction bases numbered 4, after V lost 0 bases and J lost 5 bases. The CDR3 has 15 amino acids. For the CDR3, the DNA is TGTGCCTGGAGTGTAAAACTAGCGGGAGTAGATACGCAGTATTTT. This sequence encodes CAWSVKLAGVDTQYF.

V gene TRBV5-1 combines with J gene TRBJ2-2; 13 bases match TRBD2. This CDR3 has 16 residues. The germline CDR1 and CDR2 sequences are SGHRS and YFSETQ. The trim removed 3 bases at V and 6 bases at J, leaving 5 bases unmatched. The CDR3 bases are TGCGCCAGCAGCTCGCAACTAGCGGGGGGGCCCGGGGAGCTGTTTTTT. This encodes CASSSQLAGGPGELFF.

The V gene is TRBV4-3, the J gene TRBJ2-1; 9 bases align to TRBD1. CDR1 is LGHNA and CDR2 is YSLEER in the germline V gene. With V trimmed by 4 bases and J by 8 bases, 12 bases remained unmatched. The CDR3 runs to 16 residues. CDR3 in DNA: TGCGCCAGCAGCCCATCCCGGACAGGGGCTACATATGAGCAGTTCTTC. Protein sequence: CASSPSRTGATYEQFF.

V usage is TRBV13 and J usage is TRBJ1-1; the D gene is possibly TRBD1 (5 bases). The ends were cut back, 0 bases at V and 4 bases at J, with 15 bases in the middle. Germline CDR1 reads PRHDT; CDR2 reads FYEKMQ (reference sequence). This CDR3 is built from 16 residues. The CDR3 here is CASSLGGWGASTEAFF. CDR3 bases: TGTGCCAGCAGCTTAGGGGGATGGGGCGCGAGCACTGAAGCTTTCTTT.

The CDR3 nucleotides are TGTGCCAGCAGCTTAAATCCGATAAGGGGCTCCGAGCAGTACTTC. Its protein product is CASSLNPIRGSEQYF. V usage is TRBV7-2 and J usage is TRBJ2-7, with D perhaps TRBD1 (5 bases). CDR3 length: 15 residues. Per the germline V gene, CDR1 is SGHTA and CDR2 is FQGNSA. Trimming took 2 bases from V and 6 from J, leaving 17 bases between them.

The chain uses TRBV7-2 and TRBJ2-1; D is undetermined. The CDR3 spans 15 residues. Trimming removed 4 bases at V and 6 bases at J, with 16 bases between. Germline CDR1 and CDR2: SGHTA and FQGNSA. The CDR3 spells CASSSQRGLFNEQFF. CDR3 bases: TGTGCCAGCAGCTCCCAGCGCGGCCTCTTCAATGAGCAGTTCTTC.

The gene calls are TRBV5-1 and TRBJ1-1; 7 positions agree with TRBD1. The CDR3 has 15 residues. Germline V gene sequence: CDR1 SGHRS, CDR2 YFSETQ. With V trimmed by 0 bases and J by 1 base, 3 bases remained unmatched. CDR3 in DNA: TGCGCCAGCAGCTTGGAGGGGGCCTCGAACACTGAAGCTTTCTTT. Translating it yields CASSLEGASNTEAFF.

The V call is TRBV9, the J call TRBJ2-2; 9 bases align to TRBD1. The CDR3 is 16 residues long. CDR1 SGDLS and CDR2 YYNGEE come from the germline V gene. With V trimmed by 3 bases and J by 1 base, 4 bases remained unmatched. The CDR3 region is CASSEPGQGNTGELFF. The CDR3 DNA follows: TGTGCCAGCAGCGAGCCGGGACAGGGGAACACCGGGGAGCTGTTTTTT.

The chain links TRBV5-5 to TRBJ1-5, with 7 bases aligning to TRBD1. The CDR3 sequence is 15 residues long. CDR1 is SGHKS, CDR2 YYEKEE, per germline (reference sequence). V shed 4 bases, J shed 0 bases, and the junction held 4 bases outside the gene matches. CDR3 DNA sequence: TGTGCCAGCAGCCCCGACAGGGCTAGCAATCAGCCCCAGCATTTT. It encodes CASSPDRASNQPQHF.

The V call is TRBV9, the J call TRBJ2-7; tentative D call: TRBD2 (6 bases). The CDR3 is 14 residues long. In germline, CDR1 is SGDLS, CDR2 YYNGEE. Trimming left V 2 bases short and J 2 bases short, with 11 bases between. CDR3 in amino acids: CASSVGGFAYEQYF. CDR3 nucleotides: TGTGCCAGCAGCGTTGGAGGGTTCGCCTACGAGCAGTACTTC.

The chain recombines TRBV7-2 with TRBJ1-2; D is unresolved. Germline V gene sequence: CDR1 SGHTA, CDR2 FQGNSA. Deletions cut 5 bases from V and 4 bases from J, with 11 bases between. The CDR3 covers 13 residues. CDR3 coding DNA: TGTGCCAGCAGCAATACAGCCTTCTATGGCTACACCTTC. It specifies CASSNTAFYGYTF.

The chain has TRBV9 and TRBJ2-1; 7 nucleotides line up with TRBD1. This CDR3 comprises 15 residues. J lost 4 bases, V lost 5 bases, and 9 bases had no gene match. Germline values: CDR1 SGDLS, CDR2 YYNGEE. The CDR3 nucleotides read TGTGCCAGCAGTCCCAGGGGACAGATTTACAATGAGCAGTTCTTC. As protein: CASSPRGQIYNEQFF.

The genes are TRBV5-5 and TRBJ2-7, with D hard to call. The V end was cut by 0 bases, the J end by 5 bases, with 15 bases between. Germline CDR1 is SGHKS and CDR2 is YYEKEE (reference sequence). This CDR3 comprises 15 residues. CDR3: CASSLGASLVDEQYF. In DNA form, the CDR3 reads TGTGCCAGCAGCTTGGGGGCGAGTTTGGTTGACGAGCAGTACTTC. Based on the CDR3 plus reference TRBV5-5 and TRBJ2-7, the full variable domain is DAGVTQSPTHLIKTRGQQVTLRCSPISGHKSVSWYQQVLGQGPQFIFQYYEKEERGRGNFPDRFSARQFPNYSSELNVNALLLGDSALYLCASSLGASLVDEQYFGPGTRLTVT.

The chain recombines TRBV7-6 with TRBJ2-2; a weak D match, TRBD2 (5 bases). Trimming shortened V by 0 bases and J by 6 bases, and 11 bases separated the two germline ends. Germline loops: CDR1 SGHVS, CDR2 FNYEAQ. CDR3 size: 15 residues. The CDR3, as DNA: TGTGCCAGCAGCTTAGCCGGAGGATGGGCCGGGGAGCTGTTTTTT. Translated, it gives CASSLAGGWAGELFF.

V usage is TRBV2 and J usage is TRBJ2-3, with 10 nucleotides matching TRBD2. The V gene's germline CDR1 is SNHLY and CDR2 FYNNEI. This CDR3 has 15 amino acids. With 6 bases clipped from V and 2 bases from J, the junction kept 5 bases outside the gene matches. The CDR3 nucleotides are TGTGCCAGCAGGGCGACTAGCGGGTACACAGATACGCAGTATTTT. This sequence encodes CASRATSGYTDTQYF. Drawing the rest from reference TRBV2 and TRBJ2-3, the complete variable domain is EPEVTQTPSHQVTQMGQEVILRCVPISNHLYFYWYRQILGQKVEFLVSFYNNEISEKSEIFDDQFSVERPDGSNFTLKIRSTKLEDSAMYFCASRATSGYTDTQYFGPGTRLTVL.

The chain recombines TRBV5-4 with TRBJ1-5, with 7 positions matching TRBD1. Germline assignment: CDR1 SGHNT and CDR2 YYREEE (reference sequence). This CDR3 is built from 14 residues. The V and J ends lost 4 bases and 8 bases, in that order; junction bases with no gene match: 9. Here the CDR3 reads CASSQDRSIEPQHF. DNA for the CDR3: TGTGCCAGCAGCCAGGACAGGAGTATAGAGCCCCAGCATTTT.

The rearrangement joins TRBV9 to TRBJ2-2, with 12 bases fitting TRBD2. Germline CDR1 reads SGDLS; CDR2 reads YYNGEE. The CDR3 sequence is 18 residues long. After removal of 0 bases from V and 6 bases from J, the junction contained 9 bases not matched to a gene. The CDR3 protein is CASSVGLAGGSYAGELFF. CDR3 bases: TGTGCCAGCAGCGTAGGCCTAGCGGGGGGGAGTTACGCCGGGGAGCTGTTTTTT.

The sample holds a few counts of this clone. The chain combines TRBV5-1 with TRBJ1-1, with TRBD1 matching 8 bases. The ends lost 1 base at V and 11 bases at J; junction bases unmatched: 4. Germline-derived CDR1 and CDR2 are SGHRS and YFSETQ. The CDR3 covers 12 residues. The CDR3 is CASSLNRGKAFF. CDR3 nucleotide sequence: TGCGCCAGCAGCTTGAACAGGGGGAAGGCTTTCTTT.

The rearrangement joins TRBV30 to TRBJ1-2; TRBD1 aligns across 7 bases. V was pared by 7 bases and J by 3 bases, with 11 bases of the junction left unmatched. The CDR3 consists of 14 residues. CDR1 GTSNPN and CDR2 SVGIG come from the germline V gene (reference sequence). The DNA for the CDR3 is TGTGCCTATCAGGGGGAGAGGGGTGACTATGGCTACACCTTC. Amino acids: CAYQGERGDYGYTF.

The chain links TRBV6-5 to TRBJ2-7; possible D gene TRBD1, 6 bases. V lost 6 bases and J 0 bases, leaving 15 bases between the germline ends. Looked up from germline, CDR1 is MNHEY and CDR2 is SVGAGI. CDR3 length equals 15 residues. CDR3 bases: TGTGCCAGCAGCCTTGGGGGCCCTTACTCCTACGAGCAGTACTTC. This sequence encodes CASSLGGPYSYEQYF.

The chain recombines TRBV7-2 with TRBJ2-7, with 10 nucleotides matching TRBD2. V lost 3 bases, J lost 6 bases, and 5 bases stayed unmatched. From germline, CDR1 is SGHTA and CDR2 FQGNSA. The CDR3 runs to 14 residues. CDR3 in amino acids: CASSFPSGSSEQYF. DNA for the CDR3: TGTGCCAGCAGCTTCCCTAGCGGGAGTTCCGAGCAGTACTTC.

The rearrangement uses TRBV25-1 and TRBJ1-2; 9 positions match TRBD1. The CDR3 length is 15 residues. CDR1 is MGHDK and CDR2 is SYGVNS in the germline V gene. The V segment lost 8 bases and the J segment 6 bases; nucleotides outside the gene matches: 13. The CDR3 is CASRLSGTGFHGYTF. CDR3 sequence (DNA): TGTGCCAGCCGACTCTCCGGGACAGGGTTCCATGGCTACACCTTC.